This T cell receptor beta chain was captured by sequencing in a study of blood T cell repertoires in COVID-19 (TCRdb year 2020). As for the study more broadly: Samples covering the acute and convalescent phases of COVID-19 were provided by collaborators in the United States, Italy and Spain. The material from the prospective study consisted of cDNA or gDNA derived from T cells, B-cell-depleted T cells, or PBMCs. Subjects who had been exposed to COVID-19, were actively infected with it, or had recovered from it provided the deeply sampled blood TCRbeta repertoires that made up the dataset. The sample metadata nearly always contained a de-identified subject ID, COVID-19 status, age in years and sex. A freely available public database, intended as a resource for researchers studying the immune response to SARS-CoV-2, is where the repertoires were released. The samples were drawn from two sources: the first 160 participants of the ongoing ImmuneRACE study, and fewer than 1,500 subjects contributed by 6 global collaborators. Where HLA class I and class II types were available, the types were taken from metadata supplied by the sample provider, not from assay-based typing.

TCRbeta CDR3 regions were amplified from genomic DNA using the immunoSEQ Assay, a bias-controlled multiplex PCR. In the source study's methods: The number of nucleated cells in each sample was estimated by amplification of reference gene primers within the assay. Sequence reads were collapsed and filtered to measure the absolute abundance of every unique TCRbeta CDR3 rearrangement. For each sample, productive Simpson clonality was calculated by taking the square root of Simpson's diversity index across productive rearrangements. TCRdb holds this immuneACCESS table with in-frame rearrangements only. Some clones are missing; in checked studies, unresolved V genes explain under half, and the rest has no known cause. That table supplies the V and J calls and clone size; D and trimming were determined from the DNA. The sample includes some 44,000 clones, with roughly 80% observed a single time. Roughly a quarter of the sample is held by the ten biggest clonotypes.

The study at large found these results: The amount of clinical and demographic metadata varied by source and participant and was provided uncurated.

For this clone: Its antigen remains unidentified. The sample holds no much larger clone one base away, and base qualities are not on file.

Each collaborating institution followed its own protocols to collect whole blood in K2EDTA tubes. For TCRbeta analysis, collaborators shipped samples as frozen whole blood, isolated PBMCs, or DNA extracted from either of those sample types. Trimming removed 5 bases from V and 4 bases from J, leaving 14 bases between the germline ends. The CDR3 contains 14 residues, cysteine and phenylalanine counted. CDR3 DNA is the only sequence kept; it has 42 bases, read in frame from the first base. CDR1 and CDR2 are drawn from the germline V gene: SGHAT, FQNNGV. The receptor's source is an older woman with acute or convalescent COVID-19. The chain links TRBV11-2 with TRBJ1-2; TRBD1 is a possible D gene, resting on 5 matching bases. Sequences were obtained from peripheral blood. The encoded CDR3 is CASSPDRGGYGYTF. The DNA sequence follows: TGTGCCAGCAGCCCAGATCGGGGGGGCTATGGCTACACCTTC.